A selection of T cell receptor beta chains follows, all from one sample in a study of T-cell reconstitution after alpha-beta-depleted transplantation in children. Using its own MiXCR run on the PCR reads, TCRdb lists one record per CDR3 protein. Among around 230,000 distinct CDR3 sequences, over 15% were seen once, and the ten largest hold roughly two fifths. This specimen was PBMCs, mostly from graft donor cells, taken 360 days after TCRalphabeta/CD19-depleted stem cell transplant. The receptors originated from a male patient aged 2-10 years who had a stem cell transplant for acute lymphoblastic leukemia, so the T cells may come from the graft donor. CDR3s leave out the opening cysteine and the closing phenylalanine or tryptophan. Each record gives: clone size, D gene, J gene, V gene, CDR3 protein. D genes are given only for firm matches. Some rows have no size entry. The others give once, few or many, or a class for an expanded clone.

few,-,TRBJ2-1,TRBV20-1,SAGVQTHEQF
many,TRBD1,TRBJ2-3,TRBV29-1,SVENPGQTSTDTQY
few,-,TRBJ2-3,TRBV29-1,SVRSSTDTQY
many,-,TRBJ1-4,TRBV18,ASSRPTDSGEKLF
few,-,TRBJ1-3,TRBV7-8,ASSVGPSGNTIY
-,-,TRBJ1-6,TRBV11-2,ASSLLGSPLH
few,TRBD1,TRBJ2-7,TRBV29-1,SVGTGTDEQY
-,TRBD1,TRBJ1-4,TRBV20-1,SAQDRGRLANEKLF
few,-,TRBJ2-5,TRBV20-1,SGVGLEETQY
-,-,TRBJ2-1,TRBV6-5,ASSYGGRDEQF
few,TRBD2,TRBJ2-3,TRBV7-2,ASAMAGDTDTQY
-,-,TRBJ1-1,TRBV5-1,ASSLASAANTEAF
-,-,TRBJ1-1,TRBV3-1,ASSQARGTVEAF
-,-,TRBJ1-1,TRBV29-1,SVENLGAF
-,-,TRBJ1-2,TRBV2,ASSEARSGRVRGYT
many,-,TRBJ2-1,TRBV12-3/TRBV12-4,ASSTSPEQF
-,TRBD2,TRBJ2-7,TRBV12-3/TRBV12-4,ASSPLPTSSYEQY
many,-,TRBJ2-2,TRBV3-1,ASSQGAGNTGELF
-,-,TRBJ2-1,TRBV20-1,SARPREDEQF
-,-,TRBJ2-3,TRBV12-3/TRBV12-4,ASSSYGAETDTQY
few,TRBD1,TRBJ2-2,TRBV7-6,ASSLVPGGLSTGELF
few,TRBD2,TRBJ2-1,TRBV7-9,ASSSGGADEQF
-,-,TRBJ1-1,TRBV7-6,ASSLAGGDKAF
-,-,TRBJ2-7,TRBV4-3,ASSQDRTGFYEQY
few,TRBD1,TRBJ1-1,TRBV29-1,SVEDLGRGTPLNTEAF
-,TRBD1,TRBJ2-1,TRBV5-5,ASSHPSWDRGYNEQF
-,-,TRBJ2-7,TRBV20-1,SAGRGSTHEQY
-,TRBD1,TRBJ2-7,TRBV5-1,ASSLWDRENEQY
-,-,TRBJ2-2,TRBV5-1,ASSPRGVGPTGELF
few,TRBD1,TRBJ1-1,TRBV5-1,ASGVGGNTEAF
-,TRBD1,TRBJ1-1,TRBV25-1,ATKGGLNTEAF
few,TRBD1,TRBJ1-1,TRBV5-1,ASSAKRDRVPEAF
-,-,TRBJ2-7,TRBV15,ATKAETLSYEQY
few,TRBD2,TRBJ2-5,TRBV12-3/TRBV12-4,ASTDTTSGSRETQY
-,TRBD1,TRBJ2-7,TRBV7-8,ASSLRGRLGTGGVYEQY
-,-,TRBJ2-5,TRBV7-8,ASRDWAAGAETQY
few,-,TRBJ2-2,TRBV4-3,ASSQFSGTGELF
few,-,TRBJ1-1,TRBV20-1,SRFMKTGLLSTEAF
-,-,TRBJ2-7,TRBV7-2,ASSPTRDRAGEQY
-,-,TRBJ2-7,TRBV5-6,ASSFVSGRNEQY
many,TRBD2,TRBJ2-1,TRBV20-1,SASTLAGGPNEQF
many,TRBD1,TRBJ1-2,TRBV27,ASSLKGTDYGYT
many,-,TRBJ2-3,TRBV27,ASSFSSGSPTDTQY
-,-,TRBJ2-6,TRBV6-2/TRBV6-3,ASSRGQTGANVLT
many,-,TRBJ2-3,TRBV27,ASRRTDTQY
few,-,TRBJ1-2,TRBV6-5,ASLDSIGYT
few,-,TRBJ2-2,TRBV12-3/TRBV12-4,ASSLRRAQNTGELF
few,TRBD1,TRBJ1-5,TRBV19,ASSTKGQVLNQPQH
-,TRBD2,TRBJ2-1,TRBV5-1,ASSPTSGNTHEQF
-,TRBD1,TRBJ1-2,TRBV5-1,ASSVARPGQGLYGYT
-,TRBD1,TRBJ1-4,TRBV4-3,ASSQGGGTGDEKLF
few,-,TRBJ1-1,TRBV5-1,ASSLPGTEAF
-,TRBD2,TRBJ2-3,TRBV7-2,ASSFGLAADTQY
-,TRBD1,TRBJ1-2,TRBV5-1,ASSAGQGGGYT